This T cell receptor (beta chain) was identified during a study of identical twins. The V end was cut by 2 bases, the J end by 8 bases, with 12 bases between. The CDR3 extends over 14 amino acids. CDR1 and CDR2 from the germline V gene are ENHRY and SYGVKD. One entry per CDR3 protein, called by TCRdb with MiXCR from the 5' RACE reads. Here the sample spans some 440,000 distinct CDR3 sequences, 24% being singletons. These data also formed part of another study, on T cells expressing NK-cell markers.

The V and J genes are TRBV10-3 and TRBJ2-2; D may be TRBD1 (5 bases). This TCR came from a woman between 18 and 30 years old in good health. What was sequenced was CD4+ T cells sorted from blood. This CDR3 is CAISELSGQGELFF. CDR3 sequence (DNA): TGTGCCATCAGTGAGCTGTCAGGGCAAGGGGAGCTGTTTTTT.